A single sample gave rise to the 14 T cell receptor beta chains below, sequenced in a study of blood T cell repertoires in COVID-19. Using immunoSEQ multiplex PCR, the repertoire was profiled, and TCRdb retains in-frame clones only, with some absent. The sample lists around 160,000 clones, more than 75% occurring once. Sequencing input: PBMCs or T cells enriched from blood (not recorded which). These receptors all come from a young woman with acute COVID-19.

V usage is TRBV27 and J usage is TRBJ1-1, with 10 bases lining up with TRBD1. The germline V gene has CDR1 MNHEY and CDR2 SMNVEV (reference sequence). J lost 5 bases, V lost 6 bases, and 3 bases had no gene match. The CDR3 runs to 13 residues. CDR3 sequence: CASRTGGNTEAFF. The DNA for the CDR3 is TGTGCCAGCAGGACAGGGGGCAATACTGAAGCTTTCTTT.

The chain joins TRBV29-1 to TRBJ1-3; TRBD1 matches at 8 bases. Germline CDR1 is SQVTM and CDR2 is ANQGSEA. The CDR3 runs 14 residues. V dropped 6 bases and J dropped 8; count of bases not matched to a gene: 12. CDR3 nucleotide sequence: TGCAGCGTGGAGAATAAGGACAGGGTGGACACCATATATTTT. Protein product: CSVENKDRVDTIYF.

J is TRBJ1-5 and V is TRBV6-5; D is undetermined. This CDR3 has 11 amino acids. Germline V gene lookup returns CDR1 MNHEY and CDR2 SVGAGI. Deletions cut 7 bases from V and 4 bases from J, with 5 bases between. CDR3 sequence reads: CASTPNQPQHF. In DNA form, the CDR3 reads TGTGCCAGCACTCCGAATCAGCCCCAGCATTTT.

This chain links TRBV28 with TRBJ1-2; 7 nucleotides match TRBD1. The germline gives CDR1 MDHEN, CDR2 SYDVKM. This CDR3 is built from 13 residues. V shed 8 bases and J 4 bases; nucleotides not matched to a gene: 7. CDR3 sequence reads: CASDGTAPYGYTF. The CDR3 nucleotides are TGTGCCAGCGACGGGACAGCTCCCTATGGCTACACCTTC.

This clone occurred once. The rearrangement uses TRBV6-5 and TRBJ1-1; 7 bases agree with TRBD1. V shed 6 bases, J shed 3 bases, and the junction held 4 bases outside the gene matches. The CDR3 length is 13 residues. Germline V lookup: CDR1 MNHEY, CDR2 SVGAGI. CDR3: CASSVRGDTEAFF. The DNA for the CDR3 is TGTGCCAGCAGCGTCAGGGGGGACACTGAAGCTTTCTTT.

The V and J genes are TRBV7-9 and TRBJ1-3; possible D gene TRBD1, 6 bases. V lost 4 bases, J lost 0 bases, and 13 bases lay in between. The CDR3 spans 16 residues. CDR1 is SEHNR, CDR2 FQNEAQ, per germline (reference sequence). The CDR3 DNA is TGTGCCAGCAGCTCCAGGGGCAAGTCCTCTGGAAACACCATATATTTT. This sequence encodes CASSSRGKSSGNTIYF.

About this clone: At one of its ends the junction is not consistent with the germline gene, which may arise from a read error. The chain combines TRBV18 with TRBJ2-1, with TRBD1 matching 8 bases. The CDR3 contains 15 residues. From germline, CDR1 is KGHSH and CDR2 LQKENI. This chain's CDR3 is CASSPPGGDYHEQFF. The CDR3 region has the DNA TGTGCCAGCTCACCGCCAGGGGGCGACTACCATGAGCAGTTCTTC.

This clone was detected once. The gene calls are TRBV9 and TRBJ1-4; 7 bases are a match to TRBD1. This CDR3 is built from 16 residues. CDR1 and CDR2 (germline): SGDLS, YYNGEE. The junction had 10 bases not matched to a gene; V was cut back by 3 bases and J by 5 bases. In DNA form, the CDR3 reads TGTGCCAGCAGCGCTTTGCCGGGACAGAAGAATGAAAAACTGTTTTTT. Protein: CASSALPGQKNEKLFF. The full variable domain, rest sourced from reference TRBV9 and TRBJ1-4, is DSGVTQTPKHLITATGQRVTLRCSPRSGDLSVYWYQQSLDQGLQFLIQYYNGEERAKGNILERFSAQQFPDLHSELNLSSLELGDSALYFCASSALPGQKNEKLFFGSGTQLSVL.

The gene calls are TRBV30 and TRBJ2-3, with unresolved D. The CDR3 runs 12 residues. CDR1 is GTSNPN, CDR2 SVGIG, per germline (reference sequence). V was clipped by 3 bases and J by 2 bases, with 6 bases between them. CDR3 sequence: CAWSPVTDTQYF. The CDR3 DNA reads as TGTGCCTGGAGCCCCGTCACAGATACGCAGTATTTT.

This clone has only one observation. The chain employs TRBV28 and TRBJ1-5; TRBD1 aligns across 7 bases. The CDR3 is 20 residues long. V shed 5 bases and J 0 bases; nucleotides not matched to a gene: 19. The germline gives CDR1 MDHEN, CDR2 SYDVKM. The DNA of the CDR3 is TGTGCCAGCAGTCATACCGGGACAGCCTTAGGAAGATATAGCAATCAGCCCCAGCATTTT. Translating gives CASSHTGTALGRYSNQPQHF.

This chain links TRBV3-1 (or the pseudogene TRBV3-2) with TRBJ1-2; possible D gene TRBD1, 6 bases. The CDR3 is 15 amino acids. Germline assignment: CDR1 LGHDT and CDR2 YNNKEL (reference sequence). Trimming left V 3 bases short and J 5 bases short, with 16 bases between. The DNA for the CDR3 is TGTGCCAGCAGCCACTACTCAGGGGCGCCATATGGCTACACCTTC. It translates to CASSHYSGAPYGYTF.

The genes are TRBV6-5 and TRBJ1-2; 9 nucleotides line up with TRBD1. The CDR3 has 15 amino acids. Germline CDR1 MNHEY, CDR2 SVGAGI. The V and J ends lost 4 bases and 2 bases, in that order; junction bases with no gene match: 5. CDR3 nucleotide sequence: TGTGCCAGCAGTTCCTGGGACAGGGAAAACTATGGCTACACCTTC. Its translation is CASSSWDRENYGYTF.

In this sample, this clone turned up a few times. The chain has TRBV9 and TRBJ2-7, with TRBD1 matching 8 bases. Germline V gene data show CDR1 as SGDLS and CDR2 as YYNGEE. This CDR3 contains 15 residues. Trimming cost V 0 bases and J 2 bases; bases outside gene matches: 4. CDR3 in amino acids: CASSVGSGGPYEQYF. The CDR3 coding sequence is TGTGCCAGCAGCGTAGGGTCAGGGGGCCCCTACGAGCAGTACTTC.

The chain carries TRBV24-1 and TRBJ2-5; 9 nucleotides match TRBD1. Germline CDR1 KGHDR, CDR2 SFDVKD. CDR3 length: 15 residues. With V trimmed by 3 bases and J by 5 bases, 6 bases remained unmatched. The CDR3 nucleotides read TGTGCCACCAGTGATCGGGACAGGGAGTCGGAGACCCAGTACTTC. It specifies CATSDRDRESETQYF.